The sequence of this T cell receptor (beta chain) was determined in a study of vaccination and CD4 T cells after COVID-19. Across the whole study: Six men and four women formed the convalescents, two being Hispanic. The authors used overlapping spike peptides from SARS-CoV-2, HCoV-NL63, HCoV-OC43 and HCoV-229E to stimulate cells.

Scientists ran DNA taken from cultured CD4+ T cells through the Oncomine TCR Beta short-read assay for sequencing. Genomic DNA extraction was carried out from cultured CD4+ T cells. Via MiXCR, TCRdb re-called the PCR reads, giving one row per CDR3 protein. The sample shows about 15,000 distinct CDR3 sequences, 45% to 60% of them seen only once. Concerning this clonotype itself: As yet, its antigen is unknown.

Documented treatment: approximately 9-day PBMC culture with coronavirus spike peptide pools or control peptides (ViraFEST assay). Sequenced: CD4+ T cells from blood, cultured in vitro. The source is a human donor who had recovered from COVID-19.

The CDR3, as DNA: TGTGCCAGCGGGGATGGGACCCGAGCCTACAATGAGCAGTTCTTC. It translates to CASGDGTRAYNEQFF. The chain recombines TRBV6-1 with TRBJ2-1, with D perhaps TRBD1 or TRBD2 (5 bases each). Trimming removed 8 bases at V and 2 bases at J, with 16 bases between. This CDR3 has 15 amino acids. Looked up from germline, CDR1 is MNHNS and CDR2 is SASEGT.